A selection of T cell receptor beta chains follows, all from one sample in a study of blood T cells in healthy people across ages. In TCRdb, the 5' RACE reads were re-called with MiXCR into one record per CDR3 protein. The data show 1.8 million or so distinct CDR3 sequences, with approximately 40% seen just once and about 23% held by the top ten. The source material was blood. The receptors originated from a human donor in good health. Both conserved end residues are part of each CDR3. The order of the fields is J gene, V gene, D gene, clone size, CDR3 DNA, CDR3 protein. A D gene is named only where the DNA matches it firmly. Size is omitted from some rows. Given values are once, few, many or a class for expanded clones.

j_call: TRBJ1-2; v_call: TRBV20-1; d_call: -; clone_size: few; cdr3_nt: TGCAGTTCTCTACGATCCGATGGCTACACCTTC; cdr3_aa: CSSLRSDGYTF
j_call: TRBJ2-3; v_call: TRBV28; d_call: -; clone_size: -; cdr3_nt: TGTGCCAGCAGTTTCTTTCCGACCAAGTTTAGCACAGATACGCAGTATTTT; cdr3_aa: CASSFFPTKFSTDTQYF
j_call: TRBJ1-1; v_call: TRBV6-5; d_call: -; clone_size: -; cdr3_nt: TGTGCCAGCAATCGACAGCAAAGCACTGAAGCTTTCTTT; cdr3_aa: CASNRQQSTEAFF
j_call: TRBJ2-7; v_call: TRBV12-3/TRBV12-4; d_call: TRBD2; clone_size: few; cdr3_nt: TGTGCCAGCAGTACGGGGGGGAGCTCCTACGAGCAGTACTTC; cdr3_aa: CASSTGGSSYEQYF
j_call: TRBJ2-3; v_call: TRBV24-1; d_call: -; clone_size: many; cdr3_nt: TGTGCCACCATGGTTGGGGATACGCAGTATTTT; cdr3_aa: CATMVGDTQYF
j_call: TRBJ2-3; v_call: TRBV6-2/TRBV6-3; d_call: -; clone_size: -; cdr3_nt: TGTGCCAGCAGTTACTCGGACTCAGGGAGCACAGATACGCAGTATTTT; cdr3_aa: CASSYSDSGSTDTQYF
j_call: TRBJ2-3; v_call: TRBV5-1; d_call: -; clone_size: -; cdr3_nt: TGCGCCAGCAGCCCCAGGGGCACAGGGTATACAGATACGCAGTATTTT; cdr3_aa: CASSPRGTGYTDTQYF
j_call: TRBJ2-1; v_call: TRBV10-3; d_call: -; clone_size: -; cdr3_nt: TGTGCCATCAGTCCGACCTCGGGGCATAACCAACCAGGCTACAATGAGCAGTTCTTC; cdr3_aa: CAISPTSGHNQPGYNEQFF
j_call: TRBJ1-4; v_call: TRBV4-2; d_call: -; clone_size: -; cdr3_nt: TGTGCCAGCAGCCGATTGACTTACCAACAGGCTAATAATGAAAAACTGTTTTTT; cdr3_aa: CASSRLTYQQANNEKLFF
j_call: TRBJ2-7; v_call: TRBV4-1; d_call: -; clone_size: few; cdr3_nt: TGCGCCAGCAGCCAAATAAAGGAGGGCAGGGGTTACGAGCAGTACTTC; cdr3_aa: CASSQIKEGRGYEQYF
j_call: TRBJ2-7; v_call: TRBV7-2; d_call: -; clone_size: -; cdr3_nt: TGTGCCAGCAGCTTAGTACAGGGCAGCTGGTACGAGCAGTACTTC; cdr3_aa: CASSLVQGSWYEQYF
j_call: TRBJ1-6; v_call: TRBV11-2; d_call: -; clone_size: -; cdr3_nt: TGTGCCAGCAGCTTAGTTAAGGGCAGGGGTGGATCACCCCTCCACTTT; cdr3_aa: CASSLVKGRGGSPLHF
j_call: TRBJ2-7; v_call: TRBV29-1; d_call: -; clone_size: few; cdr3_nt: TGCAGCGTTGAAAGTAAGGTTCTGGGCGAGCAGTACTTC; cdr3_aa: CSVESKVLGEQYF
j_call: TRBJ2-4; v_call: TRBV2; d_call: -; clone_size: -; cdr3_nt: TGTGCCAGCAGTGAAGTCACAGGGGCGGGGGAGCAGTACTTC; cdr3_aa: CASSEVTGAGEQYF
j_call: TRBJ1-1; v_call: TRBV9; d_call: -; clone_size: -; cdr3_nt: TGTGCCAGCAGCGCATCTAATTTGAACACTGAAGCTTTCTTT; cdr3_aa: CASSASNLNTEAFF
j_call: TRBJ2-7; v_call: TRBV7-6; d_call: TRBD1; clone_size: -; cdr3_nt: TGTGCCAGCAGCGCCTACAGGGGTCCGAGCTCCTACGAGCAGTACTTC; cdr3_aa: CASSAYRGPSSYEQYF
j_call: TRBJ2-3; v_call: TRBV6-5; d_call: TRBD1; clone_size: -; cdr3_nt: TGTGCCAGCAGGCCTCCGACAGGGGAAGCAGATACGCAGTATTTT; cdr3_aa: CASRPPTGEADTQYF
j_call: TRBJ1-1; v_call: TRBV18; d_call: -; clone_size: -; cdr3_nt: TGTGCCAGCTCACCCAAAACGGGTGAAGCTTTCTTT; cdr3_aa: CASSPKTGEAFF
j_call: TRBJ2-1; v_call: TRBV13; d_call: TRBD1; clone_size: -; cdr3_nt: TGTGCCAGCAGCTCCTGGGGACAGGGGGCAGGGAATGAGCAGTTCTTC; cdr3_aa: CASSSWGQGAGNEQFF
j_call: TRBJ1-5; v_call: TRBV5-1; d_call: -; clone_size: few; cdr3_nt: TGCGCCAGCAGCTTGACAGGGCCTTATAGCAATCAGCCCCAGCATTTT; cdr3_aa: CASSLTGPYSNQPQHF
j_call: TRBJ2-7; v_call: TRBV2; d_call: -; clone_size: few; cdr3_nt: TGTGCCAGCAGTGACGAGGCAGGCAGCGAGCAGTACTTC; cdr3_aa: CASSDEAGSEQYF
j_call: TRBJ2-1; v_call: TRBV28; d_call: TRBD1; clone_size: -; cdr3_nt: TGTGCCAGCAGTTTACCGGGACAGGGGTGGGCTGAGCAGTTCTTC; cdr3_aa: CASSLPGQGWAEQFF
j_call: TRBJ1-2; v_call: TRBV12-3/TRBV12-4; d_call: TRBD1; clone_size: few; cdr3_nt: TGTGCCAGCAGTTTTGGGACAGGGTACTATGGCTACACCTTC; cdr3_aa: CASSFGTGYYGYTF
j_call: TRBJ1-6; v_call: TRBV9; d_call: TRBD1; clone_size: -; cdr3_nt: TGTGCCAGCAGTGACAGGGAAGGGTGGTCACCCCTCCACTTT; cdr3_aa: CASSDREGWSPLHF
j_call: TRBJ2-1; v_call: TRBV15; d_call: -; clone_size: few; cdr3_nt: TGTGCCACCAGCTCTCCTGACAGATACAATGAGCAGTTCTTC; cdr3_aa: CATSSPDRYNEQFF
j_call: TRBJ1-2; v_call: TRBV4-1; d_call: -; clone_size: -; cdr3_nt: TGCGCCAGCAGCCCCATTGAGGGGGATCCCTATGGCTACACCTTC; cdr3_aa: CASSPIEGDPYGYTF
j_call: TRBJ1-1; v_call: TRBV7-2; d_call: -; clone_size: -; cdr3_nt: TGTGCCAGCAGCTTAACTAGGAGTCGGCAGCCGGAAGCTTTCTTT; cdr3_aa: CASSLTRSRQPEAFF
j_call: TRBJ2-3; v_call: TRBV7-3; d_call: TRBD2; clone_size: -; cdr3_nt: TGTGCCAGCTCCCAGAGCGGGGGGGCGTACGATACGCAGTATTTT; cdr3_aa: CASSQSGGAYDTQYF
j_call: TRBJ1-5; v_call: TRBV7-8; d_call: TRBD1; clone_size: -; cdr3_nt: TGTGCCAGCAGCTTCCACCCCCGGGACAGGCATAATCAGCCCCAGCATTTT; cdr3_aa: CASSFHPRDRHNQPQHF
j_call: TRBJ2-7; v_call: TRBV5-1; d_call: -; clone_size: -; cdr3_nt: TGCGCCAGCAGCGCCACCGGGCGTCAGTACGAGCAGTACTTC; cdr3_aa: CASSATGRQYEQYF
j_call: TRBJ2-5; v_call: TRBV20-1; d_call: -; clone_size: -; cdr3_nt: TGCAGTACTAGAGATTGGAGAGAAGAGACCCAGTACTTC; cdr3_aa: CSTRDWREETQYF
j_call: TRBJ2-4; v_call: TRBV20-1; d_call: TRBD1; clone_size: -; cdr3_nt: TGCAGTGCTGAGGGACAGGGACAAAACATTCAGTACTTC; cdr3_aa: CSAEGQGQNIQYF
j_call: TRBJ2-6; v_call: TRBV9; d_call: TRBD1; clone_size: few; cdr3_nt: TGTGCCAGCAGCGACAGGACAGGGGGATTCGTTGGGGCCAACGTCCTGACTTTC; cdr3_aa: CASSDRTGGFVGANVLTF
j_call: TRBJ2-2; v_call: TRBV5-8; d_call: TRBD2; clone_size: -; cdr3_nt: TGTGCCAACCCTAGCGGGGGGGACACCGGGGAGCTGTTTTTT; cdr3_aa: CANPSGGDTGELFF
j_call: TRBJ2-7; v_call: TRBV20-1; d_call: -; clone_size: -; cdr3_nt: TGCAGTGCCGGGAGGGGGCAGGACGAGCAGTACTTC; cdr3_aa: CSAGRGQDEQYF
j_call: TRBJ2-2; v_call: TRBV15; d_call: TRBD2; clone_size: -; cdr3_nt: TGTGCCACCAGCAGAGATGGAACTAGCGGGCGGACCGGGGAGCTGTTTTTT; cdr3_aa: CATSRDGTSGRTGELFF
j_call: TRBJ2-5; v_call: TRBV7-6; d_call: TRBD1; clone_size: -; cdr3_nt: TGTGCCAGCAGCCCGAACACTAGGACAGGCCAAGAGACCCAGTACTTC; cdr3_aa: CASSPNTRTGQETQYF
j_call: TRBJ1-2; v_call: TRBV12-3/TRBV12-4; d_call: TRBD1; clone_size: few; cdr3_nt: TGTGCCAGCAGGTCCTTCTACAGGGGGCGCGACTATGGCTACACCTTC; cdr3_aa: CASRSFYRGRDYGYTF
j_call: TRBJ1-6; v_call: TRBV7-2; d_call: -; clone_size: -; cdr3_nt: TGTGCCAGCAGCTTAGTTCCGGTCAGCTATAATTCACCCCTCCACTTT; cdr3_aa: CASSLVPVSYNSPLHF
j_call: TRBJ2-1; v_call: TRBV5-1; d_call: -; clone_size: -; cdr3_nt: TGCGCCAGCAGCTTGCCTCAGCTCCTCTCCTACAATGAGCAGTTCTTC; cdr3_aa: CASSLPQLLSYNEQFF
j_call: TRBJ2-1; v_call: TRBV5-1; d_call: -; clone_size: many; cdr3_nt: TGTGCCAGCAGCTTGGACGGATCCTACAATGAGCAGTTCTTC; cdr3_aa: CASSLDGSYNEQFF
j_call: TRBJ2-3; v_call: TRBV7-2; d_call: -; clone_size: -; cdr3_nt: TGTGCCAGCAGCTTCGGGTCCCTCGGCGTTACGCAGTATTTT; cdr3_aa: CASSFGSLGVTQYF
j_call: TRBJ2-1; v_call: TRBV7-2; d_call: -; clone_size: few; cdr3_nt: TGTGCCAGCAGCTCCGGGGCTTTAATGTCCTACAATGAGCAGTTCTTC; cdr3_aa: CASSSGALMSYNEQFF